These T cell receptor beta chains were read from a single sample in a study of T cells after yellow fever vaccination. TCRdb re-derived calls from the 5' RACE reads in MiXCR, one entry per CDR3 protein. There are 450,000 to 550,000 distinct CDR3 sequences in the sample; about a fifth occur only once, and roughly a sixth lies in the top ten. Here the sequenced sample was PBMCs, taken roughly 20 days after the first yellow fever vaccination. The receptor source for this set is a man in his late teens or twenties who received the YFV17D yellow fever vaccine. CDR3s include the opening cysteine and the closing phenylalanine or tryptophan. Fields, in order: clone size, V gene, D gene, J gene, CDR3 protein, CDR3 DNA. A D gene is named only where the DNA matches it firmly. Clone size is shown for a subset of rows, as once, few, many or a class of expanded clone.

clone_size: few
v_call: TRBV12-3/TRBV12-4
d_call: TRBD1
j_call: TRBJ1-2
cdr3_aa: CASLRQGNYGYTF
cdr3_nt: TGTGCCAGCCTTAGACAGGGCAACTATGGCTACACCTTC

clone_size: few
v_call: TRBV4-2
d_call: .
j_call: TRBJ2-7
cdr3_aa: CASSQAEGTYEQYF
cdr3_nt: TGTGCCAGCAGCCAAGCGGAGGGGACCTACGAGCAGTACTTC

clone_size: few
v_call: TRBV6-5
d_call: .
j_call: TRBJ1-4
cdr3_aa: CASSYAGKLFF
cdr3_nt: TGTGCCAGCAGTTATGCTGGAAAACTGTTTTTT

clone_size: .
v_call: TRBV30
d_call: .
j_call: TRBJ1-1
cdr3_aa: CAWSLEFAEAFF
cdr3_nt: TGTGCCTGGAGTCTGGAGTTCGCTGAAGCTTTCTTT

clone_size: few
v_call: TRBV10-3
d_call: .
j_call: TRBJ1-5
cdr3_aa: CAISESEGNQPQHF
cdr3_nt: TGTGCCATCAGTGAGTCGGAGGGCAATCAGCCCCAGCATTTT

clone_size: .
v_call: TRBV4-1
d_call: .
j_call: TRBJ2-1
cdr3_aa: CASSQREAYSYNEQFF
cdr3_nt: TGCGCCAGCAGTCAAAGGGAAGCCTATTCCTACAATGAGCAGTTCTTC

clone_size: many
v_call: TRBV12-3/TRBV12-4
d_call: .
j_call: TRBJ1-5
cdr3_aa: CASSPEGNQPQHF
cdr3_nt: TGTGCCAGCAGCCCTGAAGGCAATCAGCCCCAGCATTTT

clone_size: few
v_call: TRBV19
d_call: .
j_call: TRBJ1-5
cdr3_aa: CASSTARYQPQHF
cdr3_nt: TGTGCCAGTAGTACAGCTCGATATCAGCCCCAGCATTTT

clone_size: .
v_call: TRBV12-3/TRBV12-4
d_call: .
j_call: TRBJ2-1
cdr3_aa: CASIRSVGYNEQFF
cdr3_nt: TGTGCCAGTATACGGAGCGTTGGATACAATGAGCAGTTCTTC

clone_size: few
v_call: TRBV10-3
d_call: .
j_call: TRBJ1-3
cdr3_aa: CAISEIYLGRNSGNTIYF
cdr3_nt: TGTGCCATCAGTGAGATTTACCTGGGGCGGAACTCTGGAAACACCATATATTTT

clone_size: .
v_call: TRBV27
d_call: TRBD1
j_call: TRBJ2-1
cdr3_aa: CASNILGTGSNEQFF
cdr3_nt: TGTGCCAGCAATATCCTCGGGACAGGGTCCAATGAGCAGTTCTTC

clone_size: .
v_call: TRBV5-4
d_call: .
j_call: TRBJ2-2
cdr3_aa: CASSYDRPPTGELFF
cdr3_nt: TGTGCCAGCAGCTATGACAGGCCCCCCACCGGGGAGCTGTTTTTT

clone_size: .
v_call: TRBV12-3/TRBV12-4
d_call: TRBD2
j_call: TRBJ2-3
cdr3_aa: CASSLGGGIDTQYF
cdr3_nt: TGTGCCAGCAGTTTAGGGGGGGGGATTGATACGCAGTATTTT

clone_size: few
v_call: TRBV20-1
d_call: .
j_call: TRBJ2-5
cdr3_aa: CSASGTQRGETQYF
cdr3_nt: TGCAGTGCTTCAGGGACTCAGAGGGGAGAGACCCAGTACTTC